This entry is about one T cell receptor (beta chain). Its antigen is unknown. Qualities for individual bases were not recorded, and no much larger clone is one base off. Ends trimmed: V by 4 bases, J by 2 bases; bases unmatched to a gene: 13. CDR3 length: 17 amino acids, cysteine to phenylalanine. Kept here is only the CDR3 DNA, which spans 51 bases and is read in frame from base 1. Per the germline V gene, SNHLY is the CDR1 and FYNNEI is the CDR2. CD8 naive samples were CD45RO-negative cells positively selected for CCR7, giving a CD45RA+CCR7+ population that excluded TemRA cells. The donors were healthy, HIV-negative adults with no recently reported acute infections or vaccinations. Every donor was a Caucasian adult living in Nashville, Tennessee, USA. Blood was obtained by leukapheresis, after which PBMCs were separated by Ficoll-Histopaque density gradient centrifugation and cryopreserved in liquid nitrogen vapor phase. Purity and quantity of every magnetically sorted T cell population were checked by analytical flow cytometry. Genomic DNA was isolated from every sorted fraction and measured by UV absorbance on a Nanodrop 2000c.

The data stem from a study of shared clonotypes between healthy human individuals (dated by TCRdb to 2019 to 2021). Regarding the research as a whole: Two women and a few men aged 18 to 49 years were included in the cohort. For each donor, CD4 naive and CD4 memory were each run on three plates, CD8 naive on two plates, and CD8 memory on one plate. The study deeply sequenced blood TCR repertoires of about five healthy adults to estimate repertoire size and the extent of clonotype sharing between individuals. To increase sequencing depth and limit assay-specific biases, TCR repertoire library preparation and sequencing were carried out by different laboratories using diverse techniques. Per donor, leukapheresis produced somewhere between about 0.9 and 9 billion PBMCs. What the study reported, not specific to this receptor: Sampling was limited to blood, and TCR repertoires in tissue likely differ from TCR repertoires in blood. Compared with non-shared clonotypes, the clonotypes found in all four sorted-subset donors had higher generation probabilities. About 5% of naive CD4, 3.5% of naive CD8, about 2.5% of memory CD4, and 0.4% of memory CD8 clonotypes were shared across several donors. Rarefaction of sorted-subset datasets indicated incomplete sequencing despite the large sequencing depth. The small number of donors limited the genetic and exposure-history diversity represented. Larger estimated clonotype richness was generally found for naive subsets than for memory subsets. Pairwise subsampling indicated that sequencing depth was expected to affect the degree of clonotype sharing among donors.

Using the deep immunoSEQ assay, multiplex PCR amplified TCR CDR3 regions from genomic DNA. Extracted genomic DNA from each cell subset was spread evenly across all wells of several immunoSEQ 96-well plates, with each plate serving as a replicate. For sorted subsets, roughly 200 ng of genomic DNA, equivalent to around 29,000 T cell genomes, went into each replicate PCR. Purified libraries were quantified with a Qubit 3.0 fluorometer, sized on a Bioanalyzer 2100, and re-quantified with the KAPA Library Quantification kit. Every immunoSEQ 96-well plate was sequenced on a dedicated single-read 150-cycle Illumina NextSeq 550 flow cell. The published analysis was carried out like this. Because only junctional sequences without quality scores were contained in the immunoSEQ output, filtering matching that applied to full-length reads could not be performed. To assign V/J genes and CDR3, sequences were annotated using PyIR, a Python wrapper for IgBLAST v1.9, with IMGT germline references. Any read was removed if the V/J assignment was weak (E-value above 1e-6), the CDR3 was missing, or the read contained stop codons, out-of-frame junctions, or ambiguous translated residues. A V3J clonotype was defined by an identical inferred V gene, J gene, and CDR3 amino acid sequence. Percentage overlap between repertoires was computed as shared unique clonotypes divided by the size of the smaller repertoire. Repertoire richness was assessed with RTK rarefaction, the Chao1 estimator, and Recon v2.1 estimates of unobserved clonotypes. Generation probabilities were computed with OLGA for all TCRbeta clonotypes obtained by the gDNA method from a handful of donors. Not all clones reach the TCRdb copy of this immuneACCESS table, which keeps in-frame sequences only. Checked studies attribute under half of the gap to unresolved V genes and leave the rest unexplained. V, J and clone size are taken as reported in that table, and D and trimming were inferred from the DNA itself. The sample records some 1,900,000 clones, approximately 94% of which are singletons. The ten largest account for 1% to 1.5% of the sample.

The receptor was derived from a man aged 18 to 29 in good health. The specimen sequenced was naive CD8+ T cells sorted from blood. The intended sense of this specimen's cell subset or site label: CD45RA+CCR7+. The chain is made from TRBV2 and TRBJ2-7; 8 middle bases align to TRBD2. The DNA is as follows: TGTGCCAGCAGTGTAGGATTCGAGCGGGAGTTAACCTACGAGCAGTACTTC. Its product reads: CASSVGFERELTYEQYF.